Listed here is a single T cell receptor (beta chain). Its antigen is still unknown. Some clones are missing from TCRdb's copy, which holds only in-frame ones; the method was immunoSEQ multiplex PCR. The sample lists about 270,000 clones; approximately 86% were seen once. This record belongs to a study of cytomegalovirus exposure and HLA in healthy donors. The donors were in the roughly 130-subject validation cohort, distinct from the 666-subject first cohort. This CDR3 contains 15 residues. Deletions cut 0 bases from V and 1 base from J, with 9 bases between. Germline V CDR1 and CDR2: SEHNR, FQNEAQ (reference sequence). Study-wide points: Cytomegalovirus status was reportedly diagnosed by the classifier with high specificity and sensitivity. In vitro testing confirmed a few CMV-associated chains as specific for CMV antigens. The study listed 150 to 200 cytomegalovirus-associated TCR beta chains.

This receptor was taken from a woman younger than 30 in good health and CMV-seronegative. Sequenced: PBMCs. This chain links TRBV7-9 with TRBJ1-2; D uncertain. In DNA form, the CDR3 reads TGTGCCAGCAGCTTAGCGTATCGAGTTAACTATGGCTACACCTTC. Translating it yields CASSLAYRVNYGYTF. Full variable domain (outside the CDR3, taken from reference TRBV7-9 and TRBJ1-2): DTGVSQNPRHKITKRGQNVTFRCDPISEHNRLYWYRQTLGQGPEFLTYFQNEAQLEKSRLLSDRFSAERPKGSFSTLEIQRTEQGDSAMYLCASSLAYRVNYGYTFGSGTRLTVV.